The 9 T cell receptor beta chains below come from one sample, sequenced in a study of OX40 agonist ivuxolimab in advanced cancers. Measured with immunoSEQ multiplex PCR; TCRdb has only the in-frame clones, and not every one. The table shows tens of thousands of clones, with just under 95% occurring only once. The specimen was CD4+ or CD8+ T cells sorted from blood, collected in a trial of the OX40 agonist ivuxolimab. The origin of the receptors is an adult with an advanced solid tumor such as melanoma, head and neck, liver or kidney cancer.

The V and J genes are TRBV29-1 and TRBJ1-1; no definite D call. CDR3 length: 11 residues. In germline, CDR1 is SQVTM, CDR2 ANQGSEA. V was trimmed by 7 bases and J by 1 base, leaving 7 bases between them. The DNA of the CDR3 is TGCAGCGCGAGACAGAACACTGAAGCTTTCTTT. Protein sequence: CSARQNTEAFF.

The chain employs TRBV27 and TRBJ2-4; tentative D call: TRBD1 (6 bases). Trimming stripped 5 bases from V and 2 bases from J, with 16 bases between. The CDR3 is made up of 16 amino acids. The germline gives CDR1 MNHEY, CDR2 SMNVEV (reference sequence). CDR3 nucleotide sequence: TGTGCCAGCAGTCCATCGAGACAGGCTCCCAAAAACATTCAGTACTTC. It translates to CASSPSRQAPKNIQYF.

The CDR3 DNA sequence: TGTGCCAGCAGCCCGAGCCCCCTAGCGGGAGGCGAGCAGTACTTC. Translating it yields CASSPSPLAGGEQYF. This chain links TRBV9 with TRBJ2-7; TRBD2 aligns across 11 bases. The CDR3 is 15 residues long. Trimming took 4 bases from V and 6 from J; bases not matched to a gene: 9. CDR1 SGDLS and CDR2 YYNGEE come from the germline V gene.

The chain employs TRBV7-2 and TRBJ1-4; 8 bases align to TRBD1. Germline assignment: CDR1 SGHTA and CDR2 FQGNSA. V gave up 5 bases and J gave up 2 bases; unmatched junction bases: 7. CDR3 size: 16 residues. The CDR3 region is CASSRQGAHTNEKLFF. For the CDR3, the DNA is TGTGCCAGCAGCAGGCAGGGGGCGCACACTAATGAAAAACTGTTTTTT.

The count of this clone is one. The chain couples TRBV30 to TRBJ1-2; unclear D gene. Germline V gives CDR1 GTSNPN, CDR2 SVGIG (reference sequence). V was trimmed by 4 bases and J by 4 bases, leaving 16 bases between them. The CDR3 has 14 amino acids. This chain's CDR3 is CAWTSDAWAYGYTF. Here the CDR3 DNA reads TGTGCCTGGACGTCTGACGCCTGGGCCTATGGCTACACCTTC.

Concerning this clone: Mismatch with germline at one junction end may stem from a read error. The V call is TRBV11-1, the J call TRBJ1-4; D may be TRBD1 (6 bases). This CDR3 spans 12 amino acids. Germline CDR1 and CDR2: SGHAT and FQDESV (reference sequence). CDR3 in amino acids: CASSFSSGTMIF. DNA of the CDR3: TGTGCCAGCAGCTTTTCGTCCGGGACAATGATTTTT.

This clone came up a few times. This CDR3 reads CASKGWGLTDTQYF. The CDR3 DNA follows: TGTGCCAGCAAAGGCTGGGGCCTCACAGATACGCAGTATTTT. The V and J genes are TRBV7-9 and TRBJ2-3; possible D gene TRBD1, 5 bases. V lost 7 bases and J lost 2, with 13 bases in between. CDR1 and CDR2 (germline): SEHNR, FQNEAQ (reference sequence). CDR3 size: 14 residues.

This clone was seen only once. The V gene is TRBV28, the J gene TRBJ2-5; perhaps TRBD2 as D (6 bases). The CDR3 contains 15 residues. Germline loops: CDR1 MDHEN, CDR2 SYDVKM. V dropped 7 bases and J dropped 4 bases, with 19 bases sitting between them. The CDR3, as DNA: TGTGCCAGCACCTCTTGGGGGGAGCCCACAGAGACCCAGTACTTC. This gives the protein CASTSWGEPTETQYF.

The chain is built from TRBV19 and TRBJ1-3; the D is unclear. The CDR3 spans 15 residues. Germline V gene data show CDR1 as LNHDA and CDR2 as SQIVND (reference sequence). Trimming took off 1 base at V and 0 bases at J, with 7 bases between the two ends. CDR3 nucleotide sequence: TGTGCCAGTAGTATAGTTCCAGGCTCTGGAAACACCATATATTTT. The encoded protein is CASSIVPGSGNTIYF.